This T cell receptor (beta chain) was captured in a study of blood T cell repertoires in COVID-19. Study as a whole: Sample material is recorded as cDNA or gDNA derived from T cells, B-cell-depleted T cells, or PBMCs.

This CDR3 has 12 residues. Germline loops: CDR1 KGHDR, CDR2 SFDVKD. Trimming left V 5 bases short and J 5 bases short, with 8 bases between. The repertoire was sequenced with immunoSEQ multiplex PCR; TCRdb's copy has only in-frame clones and lacks some. The sample has around 130,000 clones; about 80% are singletons. The receptor comes from a woman aged 55-70 years with acute or convalescent COVID-19. Sequencing used peripheral blood. This sequence joins TRBV24-1 and TRBJ2-5, with D perhaps matching TRBD1 (5 bases). The CDR3 is CATSAGWETQYF. The CDR3, as DNA: TGTGCCACCAGTGCAGGGTGGGAGACCCAGTACTTC.